These 5 T cell receptor beta chains were sequenced from one sample in a study of blood T cell repertoires in COVID-19. Using immunoSEQ multiplex PCR, the repertoire was profiled, and TCRdb retains in-frame clones only, with some absent. The sample consists of about 200,000 clones, roughly 80% of them appearing once. The sequenced sample was PBMCs or T cells enriched from blood (not recorded which). These receptors originate from a woman in her sixties with acute COVID-19.

The chain recombines TRBV20-1 with TRBJ2-3; 13 bases map to TRBD2. The CDR3 loop spans 20 amino acids. V was clipped by 3 bases and J by 5 bases; unmatched bases: 20. Germline V gene lookup returns CDR1 DFQATT and CDR2 SNEGSKA (reference sequence). This CDR3 reads CSASPPAGLAGPPRKDTQYF. DNA of the CDR3: TGCAGTGCTAGTCCTCCCGCGGGACTAGCGGGACCTCCGAGGAAAGATACGCAGTATTTT.

This chain connects TRBV5-4 to TRBJ2-7, with 8 bases that match TRBD2. With 0 bases clipped from V and 1 base from J, the junction kept 0 bases outside the gene matches. The germline V gene encodes CDR1 SGHNT and CDR2 YYREEE (reference sequence). The CDR3 is 14 amino acids. CDR3 protein: CASSLASGSYEQYF. CDR3 nucleotides: TGTGCCAGCAGCTTGGCTAGCGGGTCCTACGAGCAGTACTTC. The full variable domain, in which reference TRBV5-4 and TRBJ2-7 provide the parts outside the CDR3, is ETGVTQSPTHLIKTRGQQVTLRCSSQSGHNTVSWYQQALGQGPQFIFQYYREEENGRGNFPPRFSGLQFPNYSSELNVNALELDDSALYLCASSLASGSYEQYFGPGTRLTVT.

The chain is built from TRBV2 and TRBJ1-2; the match to TRBD1 covers 9 bases. The CDR3 has 17 amino acids. V lost 4 bases to trimming and J lost 4 bases; unmatched junction nucleotides: 13. Per germline, CDR1 SNHLY and CDR2 FYNNEI. The CDR3 sequence is CASSARLEGTGTYGYTF. CDR3 in DNA: TGTGCCAGCAGTGCAAGGTTAGAGGGGACAGGGACCTATGGCTACACCTTC.

This chain joins TRBV24-1 and TRBJ1-2; TRBD1 aligns across 8 bases. Germline CDR1 and CDR2: KGHDR and SFDVKD. This CDR3 contains 13 residues. V lost 4 bases to trimming and J lost 8 bases; unmatched junction nucleotides: 5. CDR3 nucleotides: TGTGCCACCAGTGACCGCGACAGGGGCGGCTACACCTTC. Encoded protein: CATSDRDRGGYTF.

The chain has TRBV28 and TRBJ1-5; no reliable D call. Trimming took 5 bases from V and 0 from J, leaving 14 bases between them. The CDR3 totals 16 residues. Per germline, CDR1 MDHEN and CDR2 SYDVKM. CDR3 protein: CASSPGGRDSNQPQHF. In DNA form, the CDR3 reads TGTGCCAGCAGTCCTGGTGGGCGTGATAGCAATCAGCCCCAGCATTTT.